These 3 T cell receptor beta chains originate from one sample sequenced in a study of cytomegalovirus exposure and HLA in healthy donors. A multiplex PCR was run with 60 Vbeta primers and 13 Jbeta primers. TCRdb keeps only in-frame clones here, not all; method: immunoSEQ multiplex PCR. Here the sample spans 150,000 to 180,000 clones, roughly 79% being singletons. The sequencing input was PBMCs. The receptors here all came from a man between 18 and 29 years old in good health and CMV-seronegative.

The chain combines TRBV5-6 with TRBJ1-5; D is unresolved. Germline-derived CDR1 and CDR2 are SGHDT and YYEEEE. Deletions cut 7 bases from V and 0 bases from J, with 14 bases between. This CDR3 has 15 amino acids. CDR3 protein: CASRPRQDSNQPQHF. The CDR3 region has the DNA TGTGCCAGCCGACCCCGCCAGGATAGCAATCAGCCCCAGCATTTT.

The chain joins TRBV7-9 to TRBJ1-1; weak D call: TRBD1 (5 bases). Deletions cut 1 base from V and 4 bases from J, with 13 bases between. Germline V CDR1 and CDR2: SEHNR, FQNEAQ (reference sequence). CDR3 length equals 15 residues. The CDR3 is CASSLGVQQGTEAFF. The CDR3 DNA reads as TGTGCCAGCAGCTTAGGTGTGCAGCAGGGCACTGAAGCTTTCTTT.

The chain combines TRBV20-1 with TRBJ1-1, with D uncertain. This CDR3 contains 11 residues. V lost 3 bases to trimming and J lost 3 bases, with 5 bases between them. Germline assignment: CDR1 DFQATT and CDR2 SNEGSKA (reference sequence). The CDR3 bases are TGCAGTGCTAGCGTCCACACTGAAGCTTTCTTT. As protein: CSASVHTEAFF.